This T cell receptor beta chain was documented in a study of Ad26.COV2.S vaccination and SARS-CoV-2 variants. The overall study: Doses of Ad26.COV2.S were injected into muscle once or twice, 56 days apart.

Stated treatment: 15 to 20 received Ad26.COV2.S at low or high dose, single or two shots; several received placebo; per-sample allocation not given. Repertoires come from day 63 after the first vaccine or placebo injection. Assay used: immunoSEQ multiplex PCR; TCRdb lists only in-frame clones, some missing. Here the sample spans about 390,000 clones, about 85% being singletons. CDR1 and CDR2 (germline): LNHDA, SQIVND (reference sequence). The CDR3 extends over 16 amino acids. V was pared by 5 bases and J by 5 bases, with 14 bases of the junction left unmatched. The clonotype was recovered from a person between 18 and 65 years old who received the Ad26.COV2.S COVID-19 vaccine or a placebo. The specimen was peripheral blood, collected in a trial of Ad26.COV2.S vaccine versus placebo. The chain combines TRBV19 with TRBJ2-7, with 8 bases matching TRBD1. CDR3 amino acids: CASSSRLRQGTHEQYF. The CDR3 nucleotides are TGTGCCAGTAGTTCCCGATTGAGACAGGGGACCCACGAGCAGTACTTC.